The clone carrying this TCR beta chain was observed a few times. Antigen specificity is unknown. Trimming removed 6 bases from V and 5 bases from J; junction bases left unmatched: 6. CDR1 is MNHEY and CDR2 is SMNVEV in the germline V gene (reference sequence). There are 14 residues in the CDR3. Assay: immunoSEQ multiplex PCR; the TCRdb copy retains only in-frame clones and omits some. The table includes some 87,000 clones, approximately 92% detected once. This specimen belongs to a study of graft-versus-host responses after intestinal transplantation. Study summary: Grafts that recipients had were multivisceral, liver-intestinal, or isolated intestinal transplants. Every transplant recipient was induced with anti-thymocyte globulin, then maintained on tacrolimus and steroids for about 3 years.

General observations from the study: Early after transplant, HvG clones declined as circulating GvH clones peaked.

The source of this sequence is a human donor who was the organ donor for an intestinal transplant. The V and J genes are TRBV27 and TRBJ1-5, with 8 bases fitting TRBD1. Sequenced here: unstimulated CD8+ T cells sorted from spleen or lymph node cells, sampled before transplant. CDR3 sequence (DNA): TGTGCCAGCAGCCCCGGGGGACAGGATCAGCCCCAGCATTTT. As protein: CASSPGGQDQPQHF.